This TCR beta chain derives from a study of early T cells in non-severe SARS-CoV-2 infection. Study-level information: Chains were not paired, and sequencing was done on bulk RNA from unsorted whole blood.

A note on this clonotype: An end of the junction does not agree with germline; a read error may underlie this.

In germline, CDR1 is SNHLY, CDR2 FYNNEI. This CDR3 region has 14 residues. Individual cDNA molecules carried attached unique molecular identifiers. One entry per CDR3 protein, called by TCRdb with MiXCR from the 5' RACE reads. The sample consists of under 70,000 distinct CDR3 sequences, around 5.6% of them appearing once. The gene calls are TRBV2 and TRBJ2-3, with TRBD1 matching over 8 bases. Sequences were obtained from whole blood. The TCR comes from an adult who was a healthcare worker with PCR-confirmed SARS-CoV-2 infection or an uninfected control (not recorded which). The CDR3 bases are TGTGCCAGCAGTGCAGGGGGCCCCACAGATAAGCAGTATTTT. Protein product: CASSAGGPTDKQYF.